This record covers a single T cell receptor (beta chain). The data are from a study of blood T cells in healthy people across ages. The CDR3 has 13 amino acids. From germline, CDR1 is SQVTM and CDR2 ANQGSEA. Next came a second PCR, run for about 7 to 12 cycles, which used a sample-barcoded 5' primer along with a J-beta primer mix. Each CDR3 protein is one row after TCRdb ran MiXCR on the 5' RACE reads. Here the sample spans some 900,000 distinct CDR3 sequences, around 46% being singletons. The material sequenced was blood. This TCR was recovered from a man between 25 and 39 years old in good health. The V and J genes are TRBV29-1 and TRBJ2-5; TRBD1 agrees at 7 bases. CDR3 sequence (DNA): TGCAGGGGCGAACAGGGGTACCAAGAGACCCAGTACTTC. It codes for CRGEQGYQETQYF.